The 20 T cell receptor beta chains presented below share a single source sample, sequenced in a study of PD-1 blockade in classical Hodgkin lymphoma. Sequencing was performed with immunoSEQ multiplex PCR; in TCRdb, only in-frame clones are kept and a portion is missing. Of 98,000 or so clones listed, 70% to 90% are singletons. Exposure to brentuximab vedotin varied, and each patient had relapsed following autologous stem cell transplantation. The sample here was peripheral blood mononuclear cells (PBMCs), taken before the second cycle of nivolumab. The receptors originated from a human donor with classical Hodgkin lymphoma.

This clone came up once. The same CDR3 also results from other DNA sequences found in this sample. The V call is TRBV13, the J call TRBJ1-1; a possible D gene is TRBD1 (6 bases). This CDR3 contains 14 residues. Germline V gives CDR1 PRHDT, CDR2 FYEKMQ (reference sequence). V gave up 5 bases and J gave up 2 bases, with 12 bases separating them. Written as DNA, the CDR3 is TGTGCCAGCAGCCCACAGGGTAGCAACACTGAAGCTTTCTTT. Its translation is CASSPQGSNTEAFF.

The genes are TRBV4-2 and TRBJ2-5; 7 bases match TRBD2. Germline CDR1 and CDR2: LGHNA and YNFKEQ. The CDR3 extends over 16 amino acids. V gave up 1 base and J gave up 1 base; unmatched junction bases: 6. For the CDR3, the DNA is TGTGCCAGCAGCCAAGGGAGTCCTAGCGGCCAAGAGACCCAGTACTTC. It translates to CASSQGSPSGQETQYF.

V and J are TRBV6-1 and TRBJ1-1, with D possibly matching TRBD1 (6 bases). Trimming took off 10 bases at V and 4 bases at J, with 16 bases between the two ends. From germline, CDR1 is MNHNS and CDR2 SASEGT. The length of the CDR3 is 13 residues. CDR3 sequence reads: CATSFTGPTEAFF. DNA for the CDR3: TGTGCCACCTCTTTCACAGGGCCCACTGAAGCTTTCTTT.

CDR3 residues: CASSLNLAGEMHEQYF. CDR3 in DNA: TGTGCCAGCAGCTTAAATTTAGCGGGAGAGATGCACGAGCAGTACTTC. The gene calls are TRBV7-6 and TRBJ2-7, with 9 bases identical to TRBD2. The CDR3 sequence is 16 residues long. Germline loops: CDR1 SGHVS, CDR2 FNYEAQ. The junction had 10 bases not matched to a gene; V was cut back by 2 bases and J by 5 bases.

This chain uses TRBV19 with TRBJ1-4, with D perhaps matching TRBD1 (6 bases). The germline CDR1 and CDR2 sequences are LNHDA and SQIVND (reference sequence). Trimming took off 3 bases at V and 4 bases at J, with 9 bases between the two ends. The CDR3 contains 14 residues. The CDR3 DNA follows: TGTGCCAGTAGTATGGACAGAGTTAATGAAAAACTGTTTTTT. Translating gives CASSMDRVNEKLFF. The variable domain in full, with the rest retrieved from reference TRBV19 and TRBJ1-4, is DGGITQSPKYLFRKEGQNVTLSCEQNLNHDAMYWYRQDPGQGLRLIYYSQIVNDFQKGDIAEGYSVSREKKESFPLTVTSAQKNPTAFYLCASSMDRVNEKLFFGSGTQLSVL.

In this sample, this clone turned up a few times. V is TRBV7-9 and J is TRBJ1-2; D is perhaps TRBD1 (6 bases). V lost 3 bases to trimming and J lost 6 bases, with 11 bases between them. This CDR3 region has 13 residues. Per germline, CDR1 SEHNR and CDR2 FQNEAQ (reference sequence). The CDR3, as DNA: TGTGCCAGCAGCTTCGAGGGGGAACATGGCTACACCTTC. As protein: CASSFEGEHGYTF.

The chain employs TRBV11-1 and TRBJ2-2; 8 bases match TRBD1. CDR3 length: 14 amino acids. Germline V lookup: CDR1 SGHAT, CDR2 FQDESV (reference sequence). Trimming took 6 bases from V and 2 from J; bases not matched to a gene: 2. CDR3 in DNA: TGTGCCAGCAGGGGACAGGATAACACCGGGGAGCTGTTTTTT. Protein product: CASRGQDNTGELFF. The whole variable domain, filled in from reference TRBV11-1 and TRBJ2-2, reads EAEVAQSPRYKITEKSQAVAFWCDPISGHATLYWYRQILGQGPELLVQFQDESVVDDSQLPKDRFSAERLKGVDSTLKIQPAELGDSAMYLCASRGQDNTGELFFGEGSRLTVL.

This clone has only one observation. The rearrangement joins TRBV5-4 to TRBJ1-1, with D hard to call. The CDR3 sequence is 13 residues long. V gave up 4 bases and J gave up 5 bases, with 12 bases separating them. Germline V gene sequence: CDR1 SGHNT, CDR2 YYREEE (reference sequence). The CDR3 here is CASSGERVTEAFF. CDR3 DNA: TGTGCCAGCAGCGGCGAAAGGGTTACTGAAGCTTTCTTT.

The chain has TRBV30 and TRBJ1-1, with TRBD1 identical over 9 bases. From germline, CDR1 is GTSNPN and CDR2 SVGIG (reference sequence). The CDR3 covers 14 residues. J lost 8 bases, V lost 0 bases, and 7 bases had no gene match. CDR3 bases: TGTGCCTGGAGTGTGTGGGACAGGGAGGCCGAAGCTTTCTTT. This encodes CAWSVWDREAEAFF.

This rearrangement joins TRBV7-2 to TRBJ2-7; D perhaps matches TRBD2 (6 bases). V lost 5 bases and J 0 bases, leaving 11 bases between the germline ends. This CDR3 is built from 14 residues. The V gene's germline CDR1 is SGHTA and CDR2 FQGNSA. The CDR3 is CASSPGGGSYEQYF. The DNA of the CDR3 is TGTGCCAGCAGCCCCGGGGGAGGCTCCTACGAGCAGTACTTC.

The V gene is TRBV2, the J gene TRBJ2-3; 10 bases are a match to TRBD2. From germline, CDR1 is SNHLY and CDR2 FYNNEI. The CDR3 consists of 18 residues. Trimming took 4 bases from V and 1 from J; bases not matched to a gene: 11. CDR3 in amino acids: CASSGYYLAGDGTDTQYF. CDR3 nucleotides: TGTGCCAGCAGTGGCTACTACCTAGCGGGGGACGGCACAGATACGCAGTATTTT.

The chain is built from TRBV7-9 and TRBJ1-1; D gene unclear. Germline lookup yields CDR1 SEHNR and CDR2 FQNEAQ (reference sequence). This CDR3 has 14 residues. V was cut by 5 bases and J by 4 bases, with 14 bases left in between. For the CDR3, the DNA is TGTGCCAGCAGCATGGGCCTAGTCGCCACTGAAGCTTTCTTT. This gives the protein CASSMGLVATEAFF.

The chain couples TRBV11-2 to TRBJ2-2, with no clear D. CDR3 length equals 16 residues. The germline V gene encodes CDR1 SGHAT and CDR2 FQNNGV. V lost 3 bases and J lost 3, with 14 bases in between. This CDR3 is CASSFGKTPYTGELFF. CDR3 coding DNA: TGTGCCAGCAGCTTCGGAAAGACACCCTACACCGGGGAGCTGTTTTTT.

V usage is TRBV5-1 and J usage is TRBJ1-2; perhaps TRBD1 as D (6 bases). This CDR3 spans 16 amino acids. Trimming removed 0 bases from V and 4 bases from J, with 16 bases in between. Germline V gene lookup returns CDR1 SGHRS and CDR2 YFSETQ. The CDR3 DNA is TGCGCCAGCAGCTTGGGAAAGACAGGCTCTGGCTATGGCTACACCTTC. This codes for CASSLGKTGSGYGYTF.

The gene calls are TRBV14 and TRBJ2-7, with TRBD1 matching 8 bases. Germline-derived CDR1 and CDR2 are SGHDN and FVKESK. This CDR3 is built from 17 residues. The ends lost 5 bases at V and 1 base at J; junction bases unmatched: 13. This CDR3 reads CASSSFNYRDRSYEQYF. As DNA, the CDR3 is TGTGCCAGCAGCTCTTTCAACTACCGGGACAGGTCCTACGAGCAGTACTTC.

V gene TRBV4-1 combines with J gene TRBJ1-1, with D hard to call. The CDR3 sequence is 18 residues long. The germline V gene encodes CDR1 MGHRA and CDR2 YSYEKL. V was clipped by 0 bases and J by 1 base, with 18 bases between them. Here the CDR3 reads CASSQDPAATIPNTEAFF. CDR3 DNA: TGCGCCAGCAGCCAAGATCCAGCCGCCACCATCCCGAACACTGAAGCTTTCTTT.

The J gene is TRBJ2-5, the V gene TRBV5-1, with D tentatively TRBD1 (5 bases). Per germline, CDR1 SGHRS and CDR2 YFSETQ. The CDR3 runs to 14 residues. Trimming stripped 2 bases from V and 5 bases from J, with 13 bases between. CDR3 sequence reads: CASSFRGSRETQYF. As DNA, the CDR3 is TGCGCCAGCAGCTTTAGGGGTTCCCGGGAGACCCAGTACTTC.

The chain combines TRBV30 with TRBJ1-5; D remains unclear. The CDR3 loop spans 13 amino acids. V was clipped by 2 bases and J by 3 bases, with 8 bases between them. Germline V gives CDR1 GTSNPN, CDR2 SVGIG (reference sequence). DNA of the CDR3: TGTGCCTGGAGTCCCCCTCCCAATCAGCCCCAGCATTTT. Protein product: CAWSPPPNQPQHF.

This chain connects TRBV19 to TRBJ1-1; TRBD1 is a possible D gene (5 bases). Trimming pared 1 base from V and 2 bases from J, leaving 14 bases between. Germline-derived CDR1 and CDR2 are LNHDA and SQIVND (reference sequence). The CDR3 sequence is 16 residues long. The CDR3 DNA reads TGTGCCAGTAGTATAGGGACCGGGACGGTAAACACTGAAGCTTTCTTT. Translated: CASSIGTGTVNTEAFF.

V gene TRBV6-5 combines with J gene TRBJ2-3, with D possibly being TRBD1 or TRBD2 (5 bases each). Germline CDR1 reads MNHEY; CDR2 reads SVGAGI. The ends were cut back, 4 bases at V and 4 bases at J, with 12 bases in the middle. CDR3 length equals 14 residues. The CDR3 reads CASSFQGVADTQYF. The CDR3 DNA follows: TGTGCCAGCAGTTTTCAGGGAGTTGCAGATACGCAGTATTTT.